This TCR beta chain was retrieved from a study of blood T cell repertoires in COVID-19. Profiled with immunoSEQ multiplex PCR; TCRdb holds only in-frame clones, not every one. Of approximately 120,000 clones in the sample, about four fifths were seen once. The length of the CDR3 is 13 residues. Germline loops: CDR1 LNHDA, CDR2 SQIVND (reference sequence). Trimming removed 3 bases at V and 8 bases at J, with 13 bases between. The sequencing sample was made of peripheral blood. V gene TRBV19 combines with J gene TRBJ1-2, with unresolved D. This clonotype originated in a man older than 75 with acute or convalescent COVID-19. CDR3 sequence (DNA): TGTGCCAGTAGTATCCCCGGTTTCGGGGGCTACACCTTC. It encodes CASSIPGFGGYTF.